What follows are 5 T cell receptor beta chains derived from one specimen sequenced in a study of blood T cell repertoires in COVID-19. Some clones are missing from TCRdb's copy, which holds only in-frame ones; the method was immunoSEQ multiplex PCR. The data show around 280,000 clones, 70% to 90% seen once. The sample was PBMCs or T cells enriched from blood (not recorded which). All receptors come from a woman aged 40 to 50 who had recovered from COVID-19.

The rearrangement joins TRBV7-2 to TRBJ2-5; TRBD1 matches at 8 bases. With 0 bases clipped from V and 5 bases from J, the junction kept 8 bases outside the gene matches. The CDR3 sequence is 16 residues long. CDR1 SGHTA and CDR2 FQGNSA come from the germline V gene. In DNA, the CDR3 is TGTGCCAGCAGCTTAGCTCCGGGACAGGTTGTCGAGACCCAGTACTTC. This encodes CASSLAPGQVVETQYF.

The chain is built from TRBV2 and TRBJ1-2; no firm D call. V shed 9 bases and J shed 0 bases, with 17 bases lying between them. CDR1 and CDR2 (germline): SNHLY, FYNNEI. The CDR3 sequence is 15 residues long. Here the CDR3 DNA reads TGTGCCAGTACCCAAACAGTGGAAGCTAACTATGGCTACACCTTC. Translated: CASTQTVEANYGYTF.

The chain couples TRBV7-2 to TRBJ2-3, with 8 bases identical to TRBD2. V trimming: 8 bases; J trimming: 1 base; junction bases outside the gene matches: 14. The CDR3 loop spans 17 amino acids. Germline lookup yields CDR1 SGHTA and CDR2 FQGNSA. CDR3 amino acids: CASGRGAGGAGTDTQYF. The CDR3 coding sequence is TGTGCCAGCGGCCGGGGGGCGGGAGGCGCCGGCACAGATACGCAGTATTTT.

The chain combines TRBV7-2 with TRBJ1-5; 7 bases agree with TRBD1. This CDR3 comprises 15 residues. Germline-derived CDR1 and CDR2 are SGHTA and FQGNSA. J gave up 3 bases and V 1 base, and 3 bases lay outside the gene matches. The CDR3 DNA is TGTGCCAGCAGCTTAGTTGGACAGGACAATCAGCCCCAGCATTTT. Translated, it gives CASSLVGQDNQPQHF.

The chain combines TRBV7-2 with TRBJ1-5; 7 positions match TRBD1. J was trimmed by 5 bases and V by 5 bases; bases with no gene match: 6. This CDR3 is 14 amino acids long. The germline V gene has CDR1 SGHTA and CDR2 FQGNSA. CDR3: CASSPDRVDQPQHF. In nucleotides, the CDR3 is TGTGCCAGCAGCCCCGACAGGGTAGATCAGCCCCAGCATTTT.